A single sample is the source of the 26 T cell receptor beta chains below, sequenced in a study of CD8 T cells in Susac syndrome. RNA amounts of about 0.45 to 1 ug underwent reverse transcription with random hexamers. MiXCR, applied by TCRdb to the immunoSEQ multiplex PCR reads, yields one record per CDR3 protein. Here the sample spans 300,000 to 350,000 distinct CDR3 sequences, roughly 94% being singletons. Source material: CD4+ T cells from PBMCs. Receptors originate from a human donor with multiple sclerosis.

V gene TRBV3-1 combines with J gene TRBJ1-3; possible D gene TRBD1, 6 bases. Germline V CDR1 and CDR2: LGHDT, YNNKEL (reference sequence). Trimming pared 0 bases from V and 0 bases from J, leaving 12 bases between. The CDR3 runs to 17 residues. The CDR3 DNA sequence: TGTGCCAGCAGCCAAGACCGGGGAGGGGGCTCTGGAAACACCATATATTTT. Residues: CASSQDRGGGSGNTIYF.

The chain combines TRBV6-5 with TRBJ2-1; perhaps TRBD1 as D (6 bases). With 5 bases removed from V and 12 bases from J, the gap between germline ends came to 14 bases. Germline lookup yields CDR1 MNHEY and CDR2 SVGAGI. The CDR3 spans 12 residues. CDR3 region: CASSRDRRRQFF. The DNA of the CDR3 is TGTGCCAGCAGTCGCGACAGGCGGCGGCAGTTCTTC.

The chain links TRBV7-3 to TRBJ2-2; 8 nucleotides line up with TRBD1. This CDR3 is 18 amino acids long. V trimming: 4 bases; J trimming: 0 bases; junction bases outside the gene matches: 10. Germline-derived CDR1 and CDR2 are SGHTA and FQGTGA. CDR3 in amino acids: CASSSSLGQGTNTGELFF. The CDR3 DNA reads TGTGCCAGCAGCTCTTCACTCGGACAGGGAACGAACACCGGGGAGCTGTTTTTT.

For this clonotype: It is unclear where the CDR3 begins or ends on the DNA, so no DNA is shown, and the CDR3 is as TCRdb lists it. The V and J genes are TRBV6-2 or TRBV6-3 and TRBJ1-2; the D call TRBD1 from the table was never checked on the DNA. Counting both end residues, the CDR3 totals 14 amino acids. Per germline, CDR1 MNHEY and CDR2 SVGEGT. CDR3 loop: CASTRKVLRRGYTF.

A single count supports this clonotype. The chain uses TRBV5-1 and TRBJ2-7; tentative D call: TRBD1 (5 bases). V dropped 6 bases and J dropped 3 bases, with 16 bases sitting between them. Per germline, CDR1 SGHRS and CDR2 YFSETQ. The CDR3 is made up of 14 amino acids. In DNA, the CDR3 is TGCGCCAGCAATCGGGCAGGGAATGGCTACGAGCAGTACTTC. Encoded protein: CASNRAGNGYEQYF.

This sequence joins TRBV19 and TRBJ1-5; D gene unclear. CDR1 LNHDA and CDR2 SQIVND come from the germline V gene (reference sequence). Trimming left V 0 bases short and J 5 bases short, with 8 bases between. This CDR3 has 14 residues. Written as DNA, the CDR3 is TGTGCCAGTAGTATAGAGGAGGGCTATCAGCCCCAGCATTTT. This codes for CASSIEEGYQPQHF.

The rearrangement joins TRBV14 to TRBJ1-1, with a possible D match to TRBD1 (5 bases). This CDR3 is 14 amino acids long. Per germline, CDR1 SGHDN and CDR2 FVKESK. V lost 0 bases, J lost 7 bases, and 12 bases lay in between. DNA of the CDR3: TGTGCCAGCAGCCAAGATCGAATTGGGGGTGAAGCTTTCTTT. It specifies CASSQDRIGGEAFF. The entire variable domain, with the rest obtained from reference TRBV14 and TRBJ1-1, is as follows: EAGVTQFPSHSVIEKGQTVTLRCDPISGHDNLYWYRRVMGKEIKFLLHFVKESKQDESGMPNNRFLAERTGGTYSTLKVQPAELEDSGVYFCASSQDRIGGEAFFGQGTRLTVV.

The chain couples TRBV2 to TRBJ1-5, with D tentatively TRBD1 (6 bases). Trimming took off 7 bases at V and 4 bases at J, with 17 bases between the two ends. Germline CDR1 reads SNHLY; CDR2 reads FYNNEI. The CDR3 spans 15 residues. CDR3 sequence (DNA): TGTGCCAGCACCCCCCTAAAAGGGGGGAATCAGCCCCAGCATTTT. Translated: CASTPLKGGNQPQHF.

The V call is TRBV7-9, the J call TRBJ2-7; D is possibly TRBD1 or TRBD2 (5 bases each). This CDR3 is 16 amino acids long. Deletions cut 1 base from V and 7 bases from J, with 20 bases between. Per the germline V gene, CDR1 is SEHNR and CDR2 is FQNEAQ (reference sequence). CDR3 DNA sequence: TGTGCCAGCAGCTTAGGTTTTTCGGGGAGAGGACAAGAGCAGTACTTC. Translated, it gives CASSLGFSGRGQEQYF.

The rearrangement joins TRBV5-1 to TRBJ1-4, with D uncertain. The CDR3 extends over 14 amino acids. Germline loops: CDR1 SGHRS, CDR2 YFSETQ. The V gene lost 1 base and the J gene lost 1 base, with 5 bases spanning the gap. This CDR3 is CASSLFGTNEKLFF. CDR3 in DNA: TGCGCCAGCAGCTTGTTCGGAACTAATGAAAAACTGTTTTTT.

The genes are TRBV25-1 and TRBJ2-1; 10 nucleotides line up with TRBD2. The germline CDR1 and CDR2 sequences are MGHDK and SYGVNS. J was trimmed by 8 bases and V by 5 bases; bases with no gene match: 9. The CDR3 loop spans 15 amino acids. CDR3 nucleotide sequence: TGTGCCAGCAGTTTAAGCGGGAGGGAGCTAGATGAGCAGTTCTTC. Protein: CASSLSGRELDEQFF.

The chain employs TRBV27 and TRBJ2-3; 11 nucleotides match TRBD2. Germline loops: CDR1 MNHEY, CDR2 SMNVEV (reference sequence). The CDR3 consists of 16 residues. The V segment lost 7 bases and the J segment 7 bases; nucleotides outside the gene matches: 13. The CDR3 nucleotides are TGTGCCAGCACCCCCTCTAGCGGGGGGTGGAGGAATACGCAGTATTTT. Translation: CASTPSSGGWRNTQYF.

This sequence joins TRBV5-1 and TRBJ1-1; a weak D match, TRBD1 (5 bases). Deletions cut 3 bases from V and 8 bases from J, with 17 bases between. The CDR3 runs to 14 residues. CDR1 is SGHRS, CDR2 YFSETQ, per germline. The CDR3 region has the DNA TGCGCCAGCAGCTCGGTCGGGGCCGGATGGGAAGCTTTCTTT. This codes for CASSSVGAGWEAFF.

V usage is TRBV7-2 and J usage is TRBJ1-6; 10 bases line up with TRBD1. Germline CDR1 SGHTA, CDR2 FQGNSA. V lost 5 bases to trimming and J lost 10 bases; unmatched junction nucleotides: 8. The CDR3 runs to 15 residues. The CDR3 protein is CASSLWDRGGSPLHF. The CDR3 region has the DNA TGTGCCAGCAGCCTTTGGGACAGGGGAGGATCACCCCTCCACTTT. Together with reference TRBV7-2 and TRBJ1-6, the CDR3 gives the full variable domain: GAGVSQSPSNKVTEKGKDVELRCDPISGHTALYWYRQSLGQGLEFLIYFQGNSAPDKSGLPSDRFSAERTGGSVSTLTIQRTQQEDSAVYLCASSLWDRGGSPLHFGNGTRLTVT.

The chain links TRBV7-6 to TRBJ1-2; TRBD1 might be the D (5 bases). This CDR3 is built from 14 residues. The germline V and J ends were trimmed by 3 bases and 1 base, with 9 bases remaining between them. In germline, CDR1 is SGHVS, CDR2 FNYEAQ. This CDR3 reads CASSFRGVNYGYTF. Here the CDR3 DNA reads TGTGCCAGCAGCTTCCGAGGGGTTAACTATGGCTACACCTTC.

The genes are TRBV20-1 and TRBJ1-1; possible D gene TRBD1, 6 bases. The CDR3 sequence is 15 residues long. Germline CDR1 is DFQATT and CDR2 is SNEGSKA (reference sequence). V was pared by 4 bases and J by 6 bases, with 21 bases between. As DNA, the CDR3 is TGCAGTGCTAACTATCCCGGGGCCGGGGGCGCTGAAGCTTTCTTT. Protein sequence: CSANYPGAGGAEAFF.

CDR3 coding DNA: TGCAGCGCCCCAGTGCGCGGGGGGCCTCTTTGGGAGCAGTTCTTC. As protein: CSAPVRGGPLWEQFF. This chain uses TRBV29-1 with TRBJ2-1; TRBD2 aligns across 8 bases. V shed 7 bases and J 10 bases; nucleotides not matched to a gene: 18. This CDR3 spans 15 amino acids. Germline CDR1 SQVTM, CDR2 ANQGSEA.

This rearrangement joins TRBV30 to TRBJ1-3, with 7 bases matching TRBD1. The V and J ends lost 4 bases and 0 bases, in that order; junction bases with no gene match: 6. CDR1 and CDR2 (germline): GTSNPN, SVGIG (reference sequence). The CDR3 is 15 amino acids. In nucleotides, the CDR3 is TGTGCCTGGACTCGACAGGGAAGCTCTGGAAACACCATATATTTT. Translating it yields CAWTRQGSSGNTIYF.

The rearrangement joins TRBV20-1 to TRBJ2-5; 10 bases fit TRBD2. The germline V gene has CDR1 DFQATT and CDR2 SNEGSKA (reference sequence). Trimming at V came to 3 bases and at J to 7 bases, leaving 8 bases not matched to a gene. This CDR3 has 14 residues. The DNA for the CDR3 is TGCAGTGCTAGCGAGCGGGGGGGCCTACGGACCCAGTACTTC. Residues: CSASERGGLRTQYF.

The chain employs TRBV19 and TRBJ1-1, with 7 positions matching TRBD1. Trimming removed 11 bases from V and 13 bases from J; junction bases left unmatched: 25. This CDR3 region has 15 residues. Germline V gives CDR1 LNHDA, CDR2 SQIVND (reference sequence). The CDR3 loop reads CAVTPWKGAGLKLFF. In DNA form, the CDR3 reads TGTGCCGTAACCCCATGGAAGGGGGCGGGACTGAAGCTTTTCTTT.

The chain has TRBV6-2 or TRBV6-3 and TRBJ2-1, with 12 nucleotides matching TRBD2. The CDR3 totals 20 residues. The V and J ends lost 0 bases and 4 bases, in that order; junction bases with no gene match: 13. Per germline, CDR1 MNHEY and CDR2 SVGEGT. The CDR3 reads CASSYSLTSGRPQPYNEQFF. CDR3 DNA sequence: TGTGCCAGCAGTTACTCCCTGACTAGCGGGAGACCCCAACCTTACAATGAGCAGTTCTTC.

This chain connects TRBV4-3 to TRBJ2-3, with D possibly called TRBD1 or TRBD2 (5 bases each). The germline V and J ends were trimmed by 0 bases and 2 bases, with 15 bases remaining between them. Germline lookup yields CDR1 LGHNA and CDR2 YSLEER. This CDR3 contains 17 residues. As DNA, the CDR3 is TGCGCCAGCAGCCAAGAACCCCCGGGACGGTACACAGATACGCAGTATTTT. Its translation: CASSQEPPGRYTDTQYF.

The chain couples TRBV7-3 to TRBJ2-1; D could derive from TRBD1 or TRBD2 (12 bases each). Per germline, CDR1 SGHTA and CDR2 FQGTGA. V was clipped by 6 bases and J by 7 bases, with 40 bases between them. The CDR3 sequence is 22 residues long. DNA of the CDR3: TGTGCCAGCAGTAGGGGGACAGGGGGCGAATGGCCTAGCGGGAGGGCCGTAAATGAGCAGTTCTTC. Translated: CASSRGTGGEWPSGRAVNEQFF.

This chain joins TRBV7-3 and TRBJ2-7; 10 bases map to TRBD2. Per germline, CDR1 SGHTA and CDR2 FQGTGA. The CDR3 spans 13 residues. V was pared by 3 bases and J by 5 bases, with 1 base of the junction left unmatched. The CDR3 sequence: CASSFLAGDEQYF. CDR3 nucleotide sequence: TGTGCCAGCAGCTTCCTAGCGGGAGACGAGCAGTACTTC.

This clonotype was counted once. The V and J genes are TRBV6-5 and TRBJ2-2; 7 nucleotides align to TRBD1. J was trimmed by 4 bases and V by 7 bases; bases with no gene match: 3. The CDR3 has 13 residues. Germline lookup yields CDR1 MNHEY and CDR2 SVGAGI. CDR3 region: CASTSGGTGELFF. As DNA, the CDR3 is TGTGCCAGCACGTCAGGGGGCACCGGGGAGCTGTTTTTT.

CDR3 coding DNA: TGTGCCAGCTCACTCAGCGGGGGGGCAGAGACCCAGTACTTC. Its translation: CASSLSGGAETQYF. V and J are TRBV18 and TRBJ2-5, with 10 bases matching TRBD2. This CDR3 has 14 amino acids. Germline CDR1 and CDR2: KGHSH and LQKENI. Trimming cost V 4 bases and J 4 bases; bases outside gene matches: 3.